Below are 17 T cell receptor beta chains sequenced from a single sample in a study of blood T cell repertoires in COVID-19. Produced via immunoSEQ multiplex PCR; TCRdb's table is partial and in-frame only. The sample has about 210,000 clones, 88% seen once. The specimen was peripheral blood. Receptor source: a man between 40 and 49 years old with acute or convalescent COVID-19.

The count of this clone is one. The chain has TRBV18 and TRBJ1-6, with 8 bases aligning to TRBD1. Germline V lookup: CDR1 KGHSH, CDR2 LQKENI. The CDR3 runs 15 residues. V shed 4 bases, J shed 6 bases, and the junction held 5 bases outside the gene matches. In nucleotides, the CDR3 is TGTGCCAGCTCACTCCGGACAGGGAGTAATTCACCCCTCCACTTT. Translated, it gives CASSLRTGSNSPLHF.

The rearrangement uses TRBV9 and TRBJ2-5; D is perhaps TRBD1 (6 bases). CDR3 length equals 16 residues. Trimming took 4 bases from V and 4 from J, leaving 20 bases between them. Germline lookup yields CDR1 SGDLS and CDR2 YYNGEE. The CDR3 protein is CASSTDQGGTGETQYF. DNA for the CDR3: TGTGCCAGCAGCACCGACCAAGGGGGAACGGGAGAGACCCAGTACTTC.

This chain joins TRBV6-1 and TRBJ2-7; 8 bases line up with TRBD1. CDR3 size: 16 residues. Germline lookup yields CDR1 MNHNS and CDR2 SASEGT. Losses at the gene ends were 2 bases for V and 5 bases for J; bases not matched to a gene: 11. In DNA, the CDR3 is TGTGCCAGCAGTGAACCTTGGACAGGGTCTCCCCACGAGCAGTACTTC. It codes for CASSEPWTGSPHEQYF.

The chain is built from TRBV19 and TRBJ2-3, with 7 bases that match TRBD1. Trimming took 5 bases from V and 3 from J; bases not matched to a gene: 8. The V gene's germline CDR1 is LNHDA and CDR2 SQIVND (reference sequence). This CDR3 region has 15 residues. CDR3 coding DNA: TGTGCCAGTAGTGCCCAGACAGGGAGTACAGATACGCAGTATTTT. It yields the protein CASSAQTGSTDTQYF.

The chain links TRBV29-1 to TRBJ2-3, with D hard to call. Germline CDR1 is SQVTM and CDR2 is ANQGSEA. V lost 4 bases and J 1 base, leaving 9 bases between the germline ends. The CDR3 length is 13 residues. In DNA, the CDR3 is TGCAGCGTTGTTCAGGCTGGCACAGATACGCAGTATTTT. It translates to CSVVQAGTDTQYF.

The genes are TRBV2 and TRBJ2-3, with TRBD2 identical over 10 bases. Germline V CDR1 and CDR2: SNHLY, FYNNEI. The CDR3 is 15 amino acids. The V segment lost 5 bases and the J segment 1 base; nucleotides outside the gene matches: 3. Written as DNA, the CDR3 is TGTGCCAGCAGTTACGGACTAGCGGGCACAGATACGCAGTATTTT. This translates into CASSYGLAGTDTQYF.

The chain uses TRBV7-9 and TRBJ2-7; D remains unclear. Trimming left V 4 bases short and J 3 bases short, with 4 bases between. Germline-derived CDR1 and CDR2 are SEHNR and FQNEAQ (reference sequence). This CDR3 has 11 amino acids. CDR3 in DNA: TGTGCCAGCAGCTCCTTCTACGAGCAGTACTTC. It codes for CASSSFYEQYF. The variable domain in full, completed from reference TRBV7-9 and TRBJ2-7, reads DTGVSQNPRHKITKRGQNVTFRCDPISEHNRLYWYRQTLGQGPEFLTYFQNEAQLEKSRLLSDRFSAERPKGSFSTLEIQRTEQGDSAMYLCASSSFYEQYFGPGTRLTVT.

The chain has TRBV4-1 and TRBJ1-4, with 7 bases fitting TRBD1. The CDR3 has 15 residues. Per the germline V gene, CDR1 is MGHRA and CDR2 is YSYEKL. V shed 4 bases, J shed 3 bases, and the junction held 5 bases outside the gene matches. CDR3 sequence: CASSPQTGSNEKLFF. CDR3 nucleotide sequence: TGCGCCAGCAGCCCCCAGACAGGGTCTAATGAAAAACTGTTTTTT.

The CDR3: CASSQRGTEAFF. DNA for the CDR3: TGCGCCAGCAGCCAAAGGGGGACTGAAGCTTTCTTT. V usage is TRBV4-1 and J usage is TRBJ1-1; weak D call: TRBD1 (6 bases). V was clipped by 2 bases and J by 5 bases, with 6 bases between them. Germline values: CDR1 MGHRA, CDR2 YSYEKL. The CDR3 runs 12 residues.

The rearrangement joins TRBV27 to TRBJ2-3, with 7 bases aligning to TRBD2. V gave up 5 bases and J gave up 4 bases; unmatched junction bases: 12. CDR3 length: 16 amino acids. Per germline, CDR1 MNHEY and CDR2 SMNVEV (reference sequence). CDR3 protein: CASSDQAGPPADTQYF. In DNA, the CDR3 is TGTGCCAGCAGTGACCAAGCGGGGCCGCCCGCAGATACGCAGTATTTT.

This chain joins TRBV19 and TRBJ1-3; 7 bases are a match to TRBD1. V dropped 5 bases and J dropped 2; count of bases not matched to a gene: 6. The CDR3 sequence is 15 residues long. Germline values: CDR1 LNHDA, CDR2 SQIVND (reference sequence). The chain's CDR3 is CASSLTGAPGNTIYF. CDR3 coding DNA: TGTGCCAGTAGTCTCACAGGGGCGCCTGGAAACACCATATATTTT.

This sequence joins TRBV20-1 and TRBJ2-1; 9 nucleotides line up with TRBD2. V was clipped by 3 bases and J by 5 bases; unmatched bases: 8. CDR1 and CDR2 from the germline V gene are DFQATT and SNEGSKA (reference sequence). The CDR3 runs 15 residues. The CDR3 here is CSASPSGDLNNEQFF. The CDR3 DNA is TGCAGTGCTAGTCCTAGCGGGGACTTAAACAATGAGCAGTTCTTC.

The chain links TRBV19 to TRBJ2-3; D gene ambiguous. Germline V gene lookup returns CDR1 LNHDA and CDR2 SQIVND (reference sequence). Trimming removed 5 bases at V and 2 bases at J, with 14 bases between. There are 15 residues in the CDR3. CDR3 amino acids: CASSVTPSPTDTQYF. CDR3 nucleotide sequence: TGTGCCAGTAGTGTCACTCCATCCCCCACAGATACGCAGTATTTT.

Note on this clone: Other nucleotide sequences from this sample produce the same CDR3. The chain uses TRBV29-1 and TRBJ1-1, with 7 positions matching TRBD1. From germline, CDR1 is SQVTM and CDR2 ANQGSEA. J gave up 1 base and V 2 bases, and 1 base lay outside the gene matches. This CDR3 has 13 residues. The CDR3 loop is CSVERQGNTEAFF. The CDR3 DNA reads TGCAGCGTTGAAAGACAGGGGAACACTGAAGCTTTCTTT.

The chain couples TRBV6-1 to TRBJ2-2, with a possible D match to TRBD1 (6 bases). The germline V and J ends were trimmed by 2 bases and 1 base, with 8 bases remaining between them. Germline lookup yields CDR1 MNHNS and CDR2 SASEGT. The CDR3 sequence is 15 residues long. CDR3 loop: CASSEQGRNTGELFF. CDR3 DNA: TGTGCCAGCAGTGAACAGGGGAGGAACACCGGGGAGCTGTTTTTT.

V and J are TRBV19 and TRBJ1-2, with 8 bases lining up with TRBD1. The CDR3 consists of 15 residues. The germline gives CDR1 LNHDA, CDR2 SQIVND (reference sequence). V shed 7 bases and J 2 bases; nucleotides not matched to a gene: 9. The DNA of the CDR3 is TGTGCCAGTAAGGCAGGGGGCGATTTGAACTATGGCTACACCTTC. This translates into CASKAGGDLNYGYTF.

CDR3 sequence: CASSIGLASNEQFF. The CDR3, as DNA: TGTGCCAGTAGTATCGGACTAGCTTCCAATGAGCAGTTCTTC. The chain is built from TRBV19 and TRBJ2-1; 8 bases match TRBD2. The V gene's germline CDR1 is LNHDA and CDR2 SQIVND (reference sequence). V lost 3 bases to trimming and J lost 6 bases; unmatched junction nucleotides: 4. CDR3 length: 14 amino acids.